This T cell receptor beta chain is drawn from a study of beta chain features in type 1 diabetes. The authors obtained over 98% purity in all sorted populations. Findings of the study overall: Researchers caution that PCR might favor shorter templates, equally among patients and controls. Sequencing used cDNA, and cells with high TCR expression could therefore be over-represented. Shorter TCRB CDR3s, moderately but significantly so, were found in Type 1 diabetes patients in all four CD4+ subsets.

As regards this clone: Its antigen is currently unknown.

What was sequenced were expressed TCRB transcripts, since all of the isolated RNA had been reverse transcribed. The repertoire was sequenced with immunoSEQ multiplex PCR; TCRdb's copy has only in-frame clones and lacks some. The sample carries fewer than 300,000 clones, roughly 11% recorded once. CDR3 size: 16 residues. Germline CDR1 reads PRHDT; CDR2 reads FYEKMQ (reference sequence). Trimming stripped 2 bases from V and 1 base from J, with 14 bases between. The clonotype originates from a man under 40 with type 1 diabetes. Sample: naive CD4+ T cells from blood. The chain recombines TRBV13 with TRBJ1-1; D gene unclear. The CDR3 protein is CASSLQRLTRNTEAFF. CDR3 sequence (DNA): TGTGCCAGCAGCTTACAGCGTCTGACGAGGAACACTGAAGCTTTCTTT.